Following are 30 T cell receptor beta chains from one sample sequenced in a study of shared clonotypes between healthy human individuals. The table came from immunoSEQ multiplex PCR; TCRdb's copy has only in-frame clones and leaves some out. The data show some 2,000,000 clones, roughly 96% seen once. The sequenced sample consisted of naive CD4+ T cells sorted from blood. Subset: CD45RA+ positively selected. All receptors derive from a man aged 18 to 30 in good health.

The chain employs TRBV5-1 and TRBJ1-6; TRBD1 might be the D (5 bases). The length of the CDR3 is 15 residues. Between the trimmed V and J ends, which lost 2 bases and 8 bases, there was a span of 14 bases. The germline V gene encodes CDR1 SGHRS and CDR2 YFSETQ. As DNA, the CDR3 is TGCGCCAGCAGCTTTTTCCAGGGCGGTGATTCACCCCTCCACTTT. This codes for CASSFFQGGDSPLHF.

The chain employs TRBV11-3 and TRBJ2-5; 8 nucleotides agree with TRBD2. The J call may be mistaken, given a closer DNA end match to TRBJ2-7. Germline V gene lookup returns CDR1 SGHNT and CDR2 YENEEA. The length of the CDR3 is 17 residues. In DNA, the CDR3 is TGTGCCAGCAGCCCGCCAATAAGGGCGGGAGGTTCTTTCGAGCAGTACTTC. Its protein is CASSPPIRAGGSFEQYF.

The chain is built from TRBV4-3 and TRBJ1-5; D not resolved. The V end lost 2 bases, the J end lost 9 bases, and 14 bases lay between the germline ends. The germline gives CDR1 LGHNA, CDR2 YSLEER. The CDR3 has 14 amino acids. The CDR3 coding sequence is TGCGCCAGCAGCCAAAGGTGGGGATCGGGGCCCCAGCATTTT. Protein product: CASSQRWGSGPQHF.

V gene TRBV9 combines with J gene TRBJ1-1; possible D gene TRBD1, 5 bases. CDR3 length: 14 amino acids. Per germline, CDR1 SGDLS and CDR2 YYNGEE. Trimming took off 4 bases at V and 2 bases at J, with 12 bases between the two ends. CDR3: CASSPTGANTEAFF. DNA for the CDR3: TGTGCCAGCAGCCCGACTGGGGCCAACACTGAAGCTTTCTTT.

The rearrangement links TRBV9 to TRBJ2-2; D remains unclear. Trimming pared 4 bases from V and 5 bases from J, leaving 18 bases between. The CDR3 consists of 16 residues. Germline loops: CDR1 SGDLS, CDR2 YYNGEE. CDR3 DNA sequence: TGTGCCAGCAGCCCCCCGGCGCGACTTCAGACCGGGGAGCTGTTTTTT. Its protein is CASSPPARLQTGELFF.

The chain employs TRBV4-1 and TRBJ1-1; D is unclear. Trimming pared 2 bases from V and 3 bases from J, leaving 16 bases between. This CDR3 contains 16 residues. Germline V gives CDR1 MGHRA, CDR2 YSYEKL. In DNA form, the CDR3 reads TGCGCCAGCAGCCAACTAGCCGGGAGGGTCCACACTGAAGCTTTCTTT. Amino acid sequence: CASSQLAGRVHTEAFF.

The chain has TRBV10-1 and TRBJ2-3; D is uncertain. Germline V gives CDR1 WNHNN, CDR2 SYGVQD (reference sequence). The CDR3 length is 14 residues. Trimming cost V 0 bases and J 5 bases, with 9 bases left between them. As DNA, the CDR3 is TGCGCCAGCAGTGAGTCGGGGTCGGGAGATACGCAGTATTTT. It is translated as CASSESGSGDTQYF.

The chain carries TRBV6-1 and TRBJ1-5; D is unclear. V was pared by 1 base and J by 9 bases, with 7 bases between. There are 12 residues in the CDR3. Germline V lookup: CDR1 MNHNS, CDR2 SASEGT. CDR3 coding DNA: TGTGCCAGCAGTGAAGTTCCAGGGCCCCAGCATTTT. Amino acids: CASSEVPGPQHF.

V is TRBV9 and J is TRBJ1-1, with D hard to call. Trimming shortened V by 4 bases and J by 7 bases, and 17 bases separated the two germline ends. The CDR3 sequence is 14 residues long. In germline, CDR1 is SGDLS, CDR2 YYNGEE. The CDR3 sequence is CASSPPSAGLEAFF. CDR3 DNA: TGTGCCAGCAGCCCACCCTCGGCAGGACTTGAAGCTTTCTTT. The full variable domain, completed using reference TRBV9 and TRBJ1-1, is DSGVTQTPKHLITATGQRVTLRCSPRSGDLSVYWYQQSLDQGLQFLIQYYNGEERAKGNILERFSAQQFPDLHSELNLSSLELGDSALYFCASSPPSAGLEAFFGQGTRLTVV.

V gene TRBV30 combines with J gene TRBJ1-2; 7 nucleotides agree with TRBD1. J was trimmed by 8 bases and V by 8 bases; bases with no gene match: 11. Germline V CDR1 and CDR2: GTSNPN, SVGIG (reference sequence). The CDR3 runs 12 residues. Here the CDR3 reads CASLTGSVGYTF. CDR3 coding DNA: TGTGCCAGCTTGACAGGGTCCGTGGGCTACACCTTC.

The rearrangement uses TRBV11-2 and TRBJ1-4; TRBD1 matches at 8 bases. J gave up 7 bases and V 2 bases, and 3 bases lay outside the gene matches. The CDR3 consists of 14 residues. Germline-derived CDR1 and CDR2 are SGHAT and FQNNGV. CDR3 bases: TGTGCCAGCAGCTTATCAGGGGGCGGTGAAAAACTGTTTTTT. The encoded protein is CASSLSGGGEKLFF.

The chain uses TRBV5-6 and TRBJ1-1; 7 nucleotides align to TRBD1. Germline assignment: CDR1 SGHDT and CDR2 YYEEEE. V shed 5 bases, J shed 2 bases, and the junction held 12 bases outside the gene matches. This CDR3 contains 16 residues. Written as DNA, the CDR3 is TGTGCCAGCAGGGCCGACAGGGCCGGGCCCAACACTGAAGCTTTCTTT. Protein product: CASRADRAGPNTEAFF. Filled out from reference TRBV5-6 and TRBJ1-1, the complete variable domain reads DAGVTQSPTHLIKTRGQQVTLRCSPKSGHDTVSWYQQALGQGPQFIFQYYEEEERQRGNFPDRFSGHQFPNYSSELNVNALLLGDSALYLCASRADRAGPNTEAFFGQGTRLTVV.

The chain uses TRBV6-5 and TRBJ1-1; TRBD1 might be the D (5 bases). The CDR3 has 16 amino acids. Deletions cut 2 bases from V and 1 base from J, with 14 bases between. From germline, CDR1 is MNHEY and CDR2 SVGAGI. CDR3 DNA sequence: TGTGCCAGCAGTTACGGGGCGGCCGGAGGGAACACTGAAGCTTTCTTT. Encoded protein: CASSYGAAGGNTEAFF.

In this sample, this clone turned up once. V and J are TRBV7-3 and TRBJ2-2; TRBD2 agrees at 9 bases. Germline CDR1 and CDR2: SGHTA and FQGTGA. This CDR3 has 17 amino acids. After removal of 5 bases from V and 6 bases from J, the junction contained 13 bases not matched to a gene. The CDR3 is CASSPKPSSGVAGELFF. The CDR3 DNA sequence: TGTGCCAGCAGCCCCAAGCCGTCTAGCGGGGTGGCCGGGGAGCTGTTTTTT.

This chain links TRBV19 with TRBJ1-3; D remains ambiguous. The CDR3 is made up of 14 amino acids. Germline-derived CDR1 and CDR2 are LNHDA and SQIVND (reference sequence). The CDR3 protein is CACRGSHSGNTIYF. CDR3 nucleotide sequence: TGTGCTTGTAGAGGGAGCCACTCTGGAAACACCATATATTTT.

The V call is TRBV7-8, the J call TRBJ2-1; D may correspond to TRBD1 or TRBD2 (5 bases each). Germline values: CDR1 SGHVS, CDR2 FQNEAQ. Trimming left V 7 bases short and J 9 bases short, with 25 bases between. This CDR3 contains 16 residues. Here the CDR3 reads CASIDRGPHGVGEQFF. CDR3 DNA sequence: TGTGCCAGCATCGACCGGGGACCGCACGGCGTGGGTGAGCAGTTCTTC.

The chain is built from TRBV5-1 and TRBJ2-4; tentatively, D is TRBD2 (5 bases). The CDR3 sequence is 17 residues long. With 3 bases removed from V and 0 bases from J, the gap between germline ends came to 16 bases. CDR1 is SGHRS, CDR2 YFSETQ, per germline. This chain's CDR3 is CASSYGLSSTAKNIQYF. DNA for the CDR3: TGCGCCAGCAGCTATGGACTCTCCTCCACAGCCAAAAACATTCAGTACTTC.

The rearrangement joins TRBV25-1 to TRBJ2-1; 7 bases line up with TRBD2. The ends lost 4 bases at V and 6 bases at J; junction bases unmatched: 6. The CDR3 spans 14 residues. CDR1 and CDR2 (germline): MGHDK, SYGVNS. The CDR3 DNA reads TGTGCCAGCAGTGCCTCCGGGACTATCAATGAGCAGTTCTTC. Its translation: CASSASGTINEQFF.

This clone was detected only once. This CDR3 is also generated by other DNA sequences in the sample. The chain recombines TRBV7-9 with TRBJ2-5, with D perhaps being TRBD1 or TRBD2 (6 bases each). Germline-derived CDR1 and CDR2 are SEHNR and FQNEAQ (reference sequence). The V gene lost 6 bases and the J gene lost 1 base, with 12 bases spanning the gap. The CDR3 covers 14 residues. The CDR3 nucleotides read TGTGCCAGCAGTCTACAGGGACTCCAAGAGACCCAGTACTTC. Encoded protein: CASSLQGLQETQYF.

The V call is TRBV7-9, the J call TRBJ2-5; D perhaps matches TRBD2 (5 bases). This CDR3 contains 13 residues. The germline gives CDR1 SEHNR, CDR2 FQNEAQ (reference sequence). V lost 5 bases and J lost 5, with 12 bases in between. The CDR3 DNA sequence: TGTGCCAGCAGCCAAGGACTGGGTGAGACCCAGTACTTC. Encoded protein: CASSQGLGETQYF.

This chain links TRBV7-2 with TRBJ1-1, with a possible D match to TRBD1 (6 bases). The CDR3 spans 11 residues. The ends were cut back, 5 bases at V and 8 bases at J, with 9 bases in the middle. Per the germline V gene, CDR1 is SGHTA and CDR2 is FQGNSA. The CDR3 DNA sequence: TGTGCCAGCAGCAACGGACAGGAAGCTTTCTTT. Protein sequence: CASSNGQEAFF.

In its sample, this clone was seen once. This chain uses TRBV27 with TRBJ2-1; TRBD1 is a possible D gene (5 bases). This CDR3 has 13 residues. Germline CDR1 and CDR2: MNHEY and SMNVEV (reference sequence). The germline V and J ends were trimmed by 1 base and 6 bases, with 7 bases remaining between them. The CDR3 DNA follows: TGTGCCAGCAGTTTATGGGGCACCAATGAGCAGTTCTTC. This translates into CASSLWGTNEQFF.

The V and J genes are TRBV6-6 and TRBJ2-3; 7 bases fit TRBD1. The CDR3 runs to 14 residues. The V gene end was trimmed by 5 bases and the J gene end by 3 bases; junction bases not matched to a gene: 5. The germline V gene encodes CDR1 MNHNY and CDR2 SVGAGI (reference sequence). The CDR3 DNA is TGTGCCAGCAGTCGACCGGGACAGACAGATACGCAGTATTTT. This sequence encodes CASSRPGQTDTQYF.

There are many counts of this clone. This specimen includes other DNA sequences encoding the same CDR3. For the CDR3, the DNA is TGTGCCAGCTCACCGGAGGATCGCACAGATACGCAGTATTTT. Protein: CASSPEDRTDTQYF. V is TRBV18 and J is TRBJ2-3; a possible D gene is TRBD2 (5 bases). The CDR3 has 14 amino acids. Between the trimmed V and J ends, which lost 3 bases and 1 base, there was a span of 8 bases. Germline assignment: CDR1 KGHSH and CDR2 LQKENI. The full variable domain, in which reference TRBV18 and TRBJ2-3 provide the parts outside the CDR3, is NAGVMQNPRHLVRRRGQEARLRCSPMKGHSHVYWYRQLPEEGLKFMVYLQKENIIDESGMPKERFSAEFPKEGPSILRIQQVVRGDSAAYFCASSPEDRTDTQYFGPGTRLTVL.

CDR3 loop: CASSLAGNSPLHF. Here the CDR3 DNA reads TGTGCCAGCAGCTTAGCCGGGAATTCACCCCTCCACTTT. This chain joins TRBV7-6 and TRBJ1-6; D ambiguous. The V end was cut by 0 bases, the J end by 7 bases, with 4 bases between. CDR1 SGHVS and CDR2 FNYEAQ come from the germline V gene. This CDR3 has 13 amino acids.

Remarks on this clone: Other DNA sequences within the sample encode an identical CDR3. The chain links TRBV6-5 to TRBJ2-7; D might be TRBD1 (6 bases). Germline V gene data show CDR1 as MNHEY and CDR2 as SVGAGI. The CDR3 is made up of 14 amino acids. Trimming left V 0 bases short and J 3 bases short, with 9 bases between. The CDR3 spells CASSYSTGGYEQYF. CDR3 coding DNA: TGTGCCAGCAGTTACTCGACAGGCGGCTACGAGCAGTACTTC.

This rearrangement joins TRBV19 to TRBJ1-1; D might be TRBD1 (6 bases). The CDR3 contains 14 residues. CDR1 is LNHDA, CDR2 SQIVND, per germline (reference sequence). V was shortened by 6 bases and J by 8 bases, with 19 bases between the two germline ends. CDR3 nucleotide sequence: TGTGCCAGTAGACCCTCACCGGGACACCCAGAAGCTTTCTTT. Its protein is CASRPSPGHPEAFF. Using reference TRBV19 and TRBJ1-1 for the parts outside the CDR3, the full variable domain is DGGITQSPKYLFRKEGQNVTLSCEQNLNHDAMYWYRQDPGQGLRLIYYSQIVNDFQKGDIAEGYSVSREKKESFPLTVTSAQKNPTAFYLCASRPSPGHPEAFFGQGTRLTVV.

J is TRBJ1-6 and V is TRBV4-2; D remains ambiguous. Germline lookup yields CDR1 LGHNA and CDR2 YNFKEQ. The CDR3 is 13 amino acids. V was clipped by 1 base and J by 8 bases, with 6 bases between them. The CDR3, as DNA: TGTGCCAGCAGCCAAGTTTACGATTCACCCCTCCACTTT. Residues: CASSQVYDSPLHF.

The CDR3 reads CASSLQKESPQHF. The CDR3, as DNA: TGTGCCAGCAGCTTACAGAAGGAATCGCCCCAGCATTTT. J is TRBJ1-5 and V is TRBV7-6; no reliable D call. There are 13 residues in the CDR3. V dropped 2 bases and J dropped 9 bases, with 11 bases sitting between them. Per the germline V gene, CDR1 is SGHVS and CDR2 is FNYEAQ.

As to this clone: A much bigger clone sits one base away, suggesting this may be a read error. This specimen includes other DNA sequences encoding the same CDR3. CDR3 sequence: CASSSGQVNTEAFF. In DNA, the CDR3 is TGTGCCAGCAGCTCCGGACAGGTGAACACTGAAGCTTTCTTT. The V call is TRBV7-9, the J call TRBJ1-1, with 7 bases identical to TRBD1. This CDR3 is built from 14 residues. V was clipped by 4 bases and J by 0 bases; unmatched bases: 2. CDR1 is SEHNR and CDR2 is FQNEAQ in the germline V gene (reference sequence).